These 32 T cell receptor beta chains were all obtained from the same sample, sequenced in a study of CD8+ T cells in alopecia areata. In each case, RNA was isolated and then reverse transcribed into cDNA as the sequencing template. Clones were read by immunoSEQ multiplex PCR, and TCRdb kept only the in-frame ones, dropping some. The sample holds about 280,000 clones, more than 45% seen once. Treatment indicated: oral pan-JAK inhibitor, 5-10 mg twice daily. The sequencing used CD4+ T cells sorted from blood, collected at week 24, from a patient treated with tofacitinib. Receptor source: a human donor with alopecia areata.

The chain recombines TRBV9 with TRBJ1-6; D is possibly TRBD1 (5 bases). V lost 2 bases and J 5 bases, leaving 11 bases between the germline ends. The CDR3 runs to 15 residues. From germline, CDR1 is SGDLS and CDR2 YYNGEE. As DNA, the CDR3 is TGTGCCAGCAGCGTCAGGGAGTCTAATAATTCACCCCTCCACTTT. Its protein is CASSVRESNNSPLHF.

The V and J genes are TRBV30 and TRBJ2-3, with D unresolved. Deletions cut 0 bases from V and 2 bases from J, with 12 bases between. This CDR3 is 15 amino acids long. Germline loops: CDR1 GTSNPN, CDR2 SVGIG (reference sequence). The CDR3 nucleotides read TGTGCCTGGAGTGTAGGTTTTAGAGACACAGATACGCAGTATTTT. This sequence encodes CAWSVGFRDTDTQYF.

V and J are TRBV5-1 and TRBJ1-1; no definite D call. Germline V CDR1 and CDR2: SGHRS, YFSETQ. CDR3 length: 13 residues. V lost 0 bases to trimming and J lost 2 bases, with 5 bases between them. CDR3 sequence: CASSLDANTEAFF. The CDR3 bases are TGCGCCAGCAGCTTGGATGCAAACACTGAAGCTTTCTTT.

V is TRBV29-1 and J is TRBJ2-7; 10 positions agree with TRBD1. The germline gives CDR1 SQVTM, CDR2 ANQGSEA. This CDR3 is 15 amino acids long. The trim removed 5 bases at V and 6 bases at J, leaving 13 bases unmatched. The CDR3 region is CSVSPGQGKWGEQYF. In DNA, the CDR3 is TGCAGCGTTTCCCCGGGACAGGGGAAATGGGGCGAGCAGTACTTC.

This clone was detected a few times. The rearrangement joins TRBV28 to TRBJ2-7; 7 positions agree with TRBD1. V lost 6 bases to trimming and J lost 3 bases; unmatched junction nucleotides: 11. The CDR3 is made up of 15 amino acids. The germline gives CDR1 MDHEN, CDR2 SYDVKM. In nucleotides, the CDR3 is TGTGCCAGCAGGGGCGACAGGGTCAGTCTCTACGAGCAGTACTTC. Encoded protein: CASRGDRVSLYEQYF. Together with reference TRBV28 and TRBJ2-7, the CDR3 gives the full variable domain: DVKVTQSSRYLVKRTGEKVFLECVQDMDHENMFWYRQDPGLGLRLIYFSYDVKMKEKGDIPEGYSVSREKKERFSLILESASTNQTSMYLCASRGDRVSLYEQYFGPGTRLTVT.

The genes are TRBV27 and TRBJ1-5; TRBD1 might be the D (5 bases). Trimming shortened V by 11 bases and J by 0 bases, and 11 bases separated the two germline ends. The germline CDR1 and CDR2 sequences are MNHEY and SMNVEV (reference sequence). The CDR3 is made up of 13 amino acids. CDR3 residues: CAGALYSNQPQHF. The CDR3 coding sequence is TGTGCCGGGGCCTTGTATAGCAATCAGCCCCAGCATTTT.

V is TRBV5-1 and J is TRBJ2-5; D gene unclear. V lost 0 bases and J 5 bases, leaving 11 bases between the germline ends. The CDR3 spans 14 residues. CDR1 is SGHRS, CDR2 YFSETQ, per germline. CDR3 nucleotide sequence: TGCGCCAGCAGCTTGGAGAAGGTCCACGAGACCCAGTACTTC. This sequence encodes CASSLEKVHETQYF. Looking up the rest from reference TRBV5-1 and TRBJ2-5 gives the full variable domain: KAGVTQTPRYLIKTRGQQVTLSCSPISGHRSVSWYQQTPGQGLQFLFEYFSETQRNKGNFPGRFSGRQFSNSRSEMNVSTLELGDSALYLCASSLEKVHETQYFGPGTRLLVL.

The DNA for the CDR3 is TGCAGCGTCCTCGGGGACAACTACGAGCAGTACTTC. Translation gives CSVLGDNYEQYF. The chain couples TRBV29-1 to TRBJ2-7; possibly TRBD1 for D (6 bases). V dropped 6 bases and J dropped 3 bases, with 12 bases sitting between them. This CDR3 comprises 12 residues. Per the germline V gene, CDR1 is SQVTM and CDR2 is ANQGSEA.

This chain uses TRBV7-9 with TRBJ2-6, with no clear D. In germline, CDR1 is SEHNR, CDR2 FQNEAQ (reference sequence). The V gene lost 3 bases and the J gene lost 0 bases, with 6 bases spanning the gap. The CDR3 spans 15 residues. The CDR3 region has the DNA TGTGCCAGCAGCTTCTCAGTCTCTGGGGCCAACGTCCTGACTTTC. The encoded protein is CASSFSVSGANVLTF.

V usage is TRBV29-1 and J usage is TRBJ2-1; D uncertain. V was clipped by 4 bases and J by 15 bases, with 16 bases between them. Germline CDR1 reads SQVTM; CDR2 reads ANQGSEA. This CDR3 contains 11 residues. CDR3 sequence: CSVGGKSVLFF. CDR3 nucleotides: TGCAGCGTTGGCGGAAAGTCAGTTCTGTTCTTC.

The CDR3 here is CASSLRLTSYNEQFF. CDR3 nucleotides: TGCGCCAGCAGCCTCCGACTAACCTCTTACAATGAGCAGTTCTTC. The V and J genes are TRBV4-3 and TRBJ2-1; possibly TRBD2 for D (5 bases). This CDR3 region has 15 residues. The V gene lost 4 bases and the J gene lost 4 bases, with 14 bases spanning the gap. From germline, CDR1 is LGHNA and CDR2 YSLEER.

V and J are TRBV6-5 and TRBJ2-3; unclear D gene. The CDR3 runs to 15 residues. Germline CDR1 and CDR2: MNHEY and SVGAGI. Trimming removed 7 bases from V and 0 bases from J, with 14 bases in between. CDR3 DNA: TGTGCCAGCACCCTCGCAGCTACTAGCACAGATACGCAGTATTTT. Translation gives CASTLAATSTDTQYF.

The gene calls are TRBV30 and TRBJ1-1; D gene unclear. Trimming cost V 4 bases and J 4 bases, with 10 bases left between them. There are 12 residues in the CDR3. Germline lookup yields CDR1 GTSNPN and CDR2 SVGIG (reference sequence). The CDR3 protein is CAWMRTATEAFF. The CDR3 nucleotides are TGTGCCTGGATGAGAACAGCCACTGAAGCTTTCTTT.

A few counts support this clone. CDR3 DNA sequence: TGTGCCAGCAGCTCAGACAGGGGACCTGGGAACTATGGCTACACCTTC. Its translation: CASSSDRGPGNYGYTF. The rearrangement uses TRBV7-8 and TRBJ1-2, with 8 bases matching TRBD1. Trimming took 4 bases from V and 2 from J; bases not matched to a gene: 9. CDR1 is SGHVS and CDR2 is FQNEAQ in the germline V gene. The CDR3 consists of 16 residues.

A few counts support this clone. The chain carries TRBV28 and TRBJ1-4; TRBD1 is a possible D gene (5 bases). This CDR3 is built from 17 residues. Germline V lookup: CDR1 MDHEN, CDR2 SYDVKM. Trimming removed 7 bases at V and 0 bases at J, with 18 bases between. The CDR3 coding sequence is TGTGCCAGCATGTCCCCAGGGTTTCTCACAACTAATGAAAAACTGTTTTTT. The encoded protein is CASMSPGFLTTNEKLFF.

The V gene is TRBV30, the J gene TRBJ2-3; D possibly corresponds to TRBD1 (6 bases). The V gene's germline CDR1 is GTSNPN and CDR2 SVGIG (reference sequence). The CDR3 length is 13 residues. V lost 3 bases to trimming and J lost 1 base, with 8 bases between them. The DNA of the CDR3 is TGTGCCTGGAGATCAGGGGGCACAGATACGCAGTATTTT. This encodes CAWRSGGTDTQYF.

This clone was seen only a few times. In nucleotides, the CDR3 is TGCGCCAGCAGCTTGGAAAGGAGGGAAGCTTTCTTT. It translates to CASSLERREAFF. The chain joins TRBV5-1 to TRBJ1-1; D is uncertain. The V and J ends lost 0 bases and 8 bases respectively, with 8 bases between them. Germline V CDR1 and CDR2: SGHRS, YFSETQ. This CDR3 contains 12 residues.

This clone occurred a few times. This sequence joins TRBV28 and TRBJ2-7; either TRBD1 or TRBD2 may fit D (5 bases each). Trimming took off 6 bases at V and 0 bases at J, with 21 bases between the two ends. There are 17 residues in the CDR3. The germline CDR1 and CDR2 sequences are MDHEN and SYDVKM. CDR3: CASRLPQRGTFSYEQYF. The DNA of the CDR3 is TGTGCCAGCAGACTCCCCCAGAGGGGAACCTTCTCCTACGAGCAGTACTTC.

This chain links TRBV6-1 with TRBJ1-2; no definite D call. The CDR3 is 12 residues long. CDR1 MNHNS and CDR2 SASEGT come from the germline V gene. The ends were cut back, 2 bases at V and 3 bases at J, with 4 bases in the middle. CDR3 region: CASSETDYGYTF. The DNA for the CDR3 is TGTGCCAGCAGTGAAACAGACTATGGCTACACCTTC.

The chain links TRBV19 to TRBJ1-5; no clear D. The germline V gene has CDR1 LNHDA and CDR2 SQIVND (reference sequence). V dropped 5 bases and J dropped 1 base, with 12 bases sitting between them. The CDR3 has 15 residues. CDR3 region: CASSPLDGSNQPQHF. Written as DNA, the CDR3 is TGTGCCAGTAGTCCCCTGGACGGCAGCAATCAGCCCCAGCATTTT.

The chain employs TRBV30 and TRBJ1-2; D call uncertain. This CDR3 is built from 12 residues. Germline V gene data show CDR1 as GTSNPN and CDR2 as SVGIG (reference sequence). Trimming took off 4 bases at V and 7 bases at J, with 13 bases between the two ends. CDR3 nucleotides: TGTGCCTGGACACCCTCGGAGGGTGGCTACACCTTC. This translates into CAWTPSEGGYTF.

The CDR3 loop is CASQGQGKLAFF. DNA of the CDR3: TGTGCCAGTCAGGGACAGGGGAAATTGGCTTTCTTT. The rearrangement links TRBV2 to TRBJ1-1; TRBD1 agrees at 10 bases. CDR1 and CDR2 (germline): SNHLY, FYNNEI. The V segment lost 9 bases and the J segment 11 bases; nucleotides outside the gene matches: 9. The length of the CDR3 is 12 residues.

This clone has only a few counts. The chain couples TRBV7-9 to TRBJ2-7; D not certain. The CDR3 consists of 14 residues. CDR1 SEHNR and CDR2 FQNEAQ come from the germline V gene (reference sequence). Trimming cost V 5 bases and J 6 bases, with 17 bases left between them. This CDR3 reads CASSPIGVRTEQYF. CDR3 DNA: TGTGCCAGCAGCCCAATTGGGGTCCGGACCGAGCAGTACTTC.

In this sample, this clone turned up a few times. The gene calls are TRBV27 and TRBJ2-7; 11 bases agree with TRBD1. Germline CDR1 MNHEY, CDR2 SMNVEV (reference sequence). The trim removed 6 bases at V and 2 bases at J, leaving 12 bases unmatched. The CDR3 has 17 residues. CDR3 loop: CASSSPVRTGGTYEQYF. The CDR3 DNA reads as TGTGCCAGCAGCTCGCCTGTCCGGACAGGGGGCACCTACGAGCAGTACTTC.

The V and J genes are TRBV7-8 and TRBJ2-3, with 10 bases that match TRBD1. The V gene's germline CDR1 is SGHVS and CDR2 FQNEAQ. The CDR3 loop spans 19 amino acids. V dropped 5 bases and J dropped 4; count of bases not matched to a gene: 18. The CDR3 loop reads CASSPESIPGQGRSDTQYF. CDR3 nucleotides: TGTGCCAGCAGCCCGGAGTCTATACCGGGACAGGGGAGGTCAGATACGCAGTATTTT.

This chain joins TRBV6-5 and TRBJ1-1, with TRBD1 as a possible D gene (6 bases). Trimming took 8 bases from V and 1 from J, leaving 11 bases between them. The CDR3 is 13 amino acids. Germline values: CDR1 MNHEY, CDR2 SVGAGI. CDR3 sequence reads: CASLRGRNTEAFF. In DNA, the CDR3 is TGTGCCAGCCTACGGGGGCGGAACACTGAAGCTTTCTTT.

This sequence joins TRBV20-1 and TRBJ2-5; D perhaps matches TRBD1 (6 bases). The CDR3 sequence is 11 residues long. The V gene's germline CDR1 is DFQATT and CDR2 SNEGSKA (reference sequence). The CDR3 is CRVDRQETQYF. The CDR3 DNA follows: TGCAGGGTGGACAGACAAGAGACCCAGTACTTC.

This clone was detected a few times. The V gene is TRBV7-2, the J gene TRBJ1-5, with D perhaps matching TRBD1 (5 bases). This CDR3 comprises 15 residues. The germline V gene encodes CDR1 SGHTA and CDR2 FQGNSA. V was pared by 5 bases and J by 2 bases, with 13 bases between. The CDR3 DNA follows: TGTGCCAGCAGCATAGGCAGGGTGGGCAATCAGCCCCAGCATTTT. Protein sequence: CASSIGRVGNQPQHF. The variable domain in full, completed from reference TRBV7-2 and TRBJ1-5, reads GAGVSQSPSNKVTEKGKDVELRCDPISGHTALYWYRQSLGQGLEFLIYFQGNSAPDKSGLPSDRFSAERTGGSVSTLTIQRTQQEDSAVYLCASSIGRVGNQPQHFGDGTRLSIL.

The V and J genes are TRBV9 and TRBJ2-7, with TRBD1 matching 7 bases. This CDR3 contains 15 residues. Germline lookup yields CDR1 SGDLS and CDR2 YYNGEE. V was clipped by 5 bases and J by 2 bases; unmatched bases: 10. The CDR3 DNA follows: TGTGCCAGCAGTCCCACCGGGACAGTAACCTACGAGCAGTACTTC. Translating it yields CASSPTGTVTYEQYF.

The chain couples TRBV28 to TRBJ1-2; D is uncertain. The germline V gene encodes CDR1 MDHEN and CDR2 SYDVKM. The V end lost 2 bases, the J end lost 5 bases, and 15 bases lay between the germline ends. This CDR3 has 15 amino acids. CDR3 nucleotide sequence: TGTGCCAGCAGTTTACCTGGACGGATACTTTATGGCTACACCTTC. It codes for CASSLPGRILYGYTF.

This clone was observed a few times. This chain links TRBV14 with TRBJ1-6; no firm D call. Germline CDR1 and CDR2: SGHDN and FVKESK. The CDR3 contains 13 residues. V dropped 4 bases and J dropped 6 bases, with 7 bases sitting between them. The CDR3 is CASSLVANSPLHF. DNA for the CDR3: TGTGCCAGCAGCCTGGTGGCTAATTCACCCCTCCACTTT.

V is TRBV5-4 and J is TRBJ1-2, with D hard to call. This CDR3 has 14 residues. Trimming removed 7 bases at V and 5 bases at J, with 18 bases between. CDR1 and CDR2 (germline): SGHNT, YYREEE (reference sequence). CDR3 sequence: CASGRSGLAYGYTF. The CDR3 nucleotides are TGTGCCAGCGGTCGATCCGGACTGGCATATGGCTACACCTTC.